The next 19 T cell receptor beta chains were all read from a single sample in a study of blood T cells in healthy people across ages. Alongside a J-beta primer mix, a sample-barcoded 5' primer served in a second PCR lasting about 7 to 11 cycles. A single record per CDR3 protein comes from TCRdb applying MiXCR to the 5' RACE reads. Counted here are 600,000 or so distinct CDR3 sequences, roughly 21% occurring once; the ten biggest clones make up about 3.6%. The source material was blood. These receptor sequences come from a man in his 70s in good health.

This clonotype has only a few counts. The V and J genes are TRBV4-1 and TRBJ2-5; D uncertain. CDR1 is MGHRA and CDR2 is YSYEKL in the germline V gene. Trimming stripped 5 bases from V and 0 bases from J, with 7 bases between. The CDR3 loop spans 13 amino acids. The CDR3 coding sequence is TGCGCCAGCAGCGAACCGTACCAAGAGACCCAGTACTTC. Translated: CASSEPYQETQYF.

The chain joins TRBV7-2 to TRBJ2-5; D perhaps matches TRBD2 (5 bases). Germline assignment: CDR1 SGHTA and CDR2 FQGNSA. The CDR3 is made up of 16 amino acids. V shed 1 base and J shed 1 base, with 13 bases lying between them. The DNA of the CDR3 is TGTGCCAGCAGCTTAGGGTCGGCCAGCGGCCAAGAGACCCAGTACTTC. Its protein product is CASSLGSASGQETQYF. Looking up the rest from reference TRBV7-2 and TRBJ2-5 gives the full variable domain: GAGVSQSPSNKVTEKGKDVELRCDPISGHTALYWYRQSLGQGLEFLIYFQGNSAPDKSGLPSDRFSAERTGGSVSTLTIQRTQQEDSAVYLCASSLGSASGQETQYFGPGTRLLVL.

The CDR3 nucleotides read TGTGCCAGCAGTCCGACAGGGTTAGGGAAGACCCAGTACTTC. This codes for CASSPTGLGKTQYF. The chain couples TRBV27 to TRBJ2-5; 7 bases align to TRBD1. Per the germline V gene, CDR1 is MNHEY and CDR2 is SMNVEV (reference sequence). CDR3 length equals 14 residues. J lost 6 bases, V lost 5 bases, and 9 bases had no gene match.

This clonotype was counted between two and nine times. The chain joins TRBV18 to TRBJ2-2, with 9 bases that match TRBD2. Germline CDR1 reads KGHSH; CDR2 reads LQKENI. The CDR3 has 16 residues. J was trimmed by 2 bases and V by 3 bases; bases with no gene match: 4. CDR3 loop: CASSPRTSANTGELFF. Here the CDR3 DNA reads TGTGCCAGCTCACCTCGGACTAGCGCTAACACCGGGGAGCTGTTTTTT.

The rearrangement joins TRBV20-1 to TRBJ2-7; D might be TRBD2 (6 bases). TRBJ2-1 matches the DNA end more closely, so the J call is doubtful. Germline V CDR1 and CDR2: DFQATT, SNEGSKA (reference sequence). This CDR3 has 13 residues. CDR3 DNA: TGCAGTGCTAGGCGGGGCGCGGGCAATGAGCAGTTCTTC. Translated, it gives CSARRGAGNEQFF.

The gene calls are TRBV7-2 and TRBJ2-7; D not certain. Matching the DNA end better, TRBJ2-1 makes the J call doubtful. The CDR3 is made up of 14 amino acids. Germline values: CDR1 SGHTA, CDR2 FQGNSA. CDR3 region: CASSLSSSHNEQFF. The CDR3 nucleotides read TGTGCCAGCAGCTTGAGTAGTAGCCACAATGAGCAGTTCTTC.

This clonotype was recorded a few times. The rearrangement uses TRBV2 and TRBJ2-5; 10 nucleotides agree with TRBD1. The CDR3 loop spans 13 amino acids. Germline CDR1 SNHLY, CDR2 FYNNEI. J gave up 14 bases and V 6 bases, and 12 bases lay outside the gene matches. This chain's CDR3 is CASSEPGQGNLYF. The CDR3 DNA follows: TGTGCCAGCAGCGAGCCGGGACAGGGGAATTTATACTTC.

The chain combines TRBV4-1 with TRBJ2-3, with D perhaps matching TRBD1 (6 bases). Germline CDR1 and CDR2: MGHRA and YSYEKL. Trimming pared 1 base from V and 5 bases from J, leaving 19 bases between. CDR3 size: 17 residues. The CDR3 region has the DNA TGCGCCAGCAGCCAAGTATCGGGACATCCTTCCGGAGATACGCAGTATTTT. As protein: CASSQVSGHPSGDTQYF.

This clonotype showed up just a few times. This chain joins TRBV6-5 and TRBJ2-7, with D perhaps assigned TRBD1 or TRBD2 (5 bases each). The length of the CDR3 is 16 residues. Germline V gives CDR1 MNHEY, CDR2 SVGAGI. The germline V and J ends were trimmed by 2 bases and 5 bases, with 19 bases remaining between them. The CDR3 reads CASSYGGSGRTNEQYF. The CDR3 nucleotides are TGTGCCAGCAGTTACGGGGGATCCGGACGGACCAACGAGCAGTACTTC.

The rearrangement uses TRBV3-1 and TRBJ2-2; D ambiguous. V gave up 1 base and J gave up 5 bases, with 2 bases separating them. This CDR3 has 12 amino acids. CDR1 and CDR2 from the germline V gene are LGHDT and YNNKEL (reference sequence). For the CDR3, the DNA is TGTGCCAGCAGCCAAGCGACCGGGGAGCTGTTTTTT. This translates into CASSQATGELFF.

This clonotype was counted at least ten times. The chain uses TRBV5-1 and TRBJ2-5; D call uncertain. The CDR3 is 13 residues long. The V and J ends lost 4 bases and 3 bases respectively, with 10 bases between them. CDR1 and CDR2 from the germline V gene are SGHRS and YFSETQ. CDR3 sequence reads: CASSRTHEETQYF. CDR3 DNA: TGCGCCAGCAGCCGGACCCACGAAGAGACCCAGTACTTC.

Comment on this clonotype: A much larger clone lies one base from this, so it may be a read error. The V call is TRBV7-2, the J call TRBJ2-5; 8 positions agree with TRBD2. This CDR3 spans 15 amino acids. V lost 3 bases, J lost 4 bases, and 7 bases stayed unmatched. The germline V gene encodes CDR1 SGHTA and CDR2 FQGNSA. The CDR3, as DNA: TGTGCCAGCAGCTTGCATCCGAGCGGGAGAGAGACCCAGTACTTC. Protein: CASSLHPSGRETQYF.

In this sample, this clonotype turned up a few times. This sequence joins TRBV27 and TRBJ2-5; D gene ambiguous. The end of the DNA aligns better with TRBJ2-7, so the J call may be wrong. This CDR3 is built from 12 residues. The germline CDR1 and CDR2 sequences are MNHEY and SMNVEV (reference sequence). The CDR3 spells CASNSGPYEQYF. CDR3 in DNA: TGTGCCAGCAATTCCGGACCTTACGAGCAGTACTTC.

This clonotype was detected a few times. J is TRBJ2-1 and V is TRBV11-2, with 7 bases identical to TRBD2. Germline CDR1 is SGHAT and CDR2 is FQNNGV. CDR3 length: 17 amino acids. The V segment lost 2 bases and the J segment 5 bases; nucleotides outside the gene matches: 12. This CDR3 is CASSLRQPTRGNNEQFF. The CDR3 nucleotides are TGTGCCAGCAGCTTACGCCAACCGACGCGGGGGAACAATGAGCAGTTCTTC.

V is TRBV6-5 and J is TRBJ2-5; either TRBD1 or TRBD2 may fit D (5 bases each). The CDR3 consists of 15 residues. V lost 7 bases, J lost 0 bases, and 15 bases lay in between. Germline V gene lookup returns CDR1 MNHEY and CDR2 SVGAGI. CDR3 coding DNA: TGTGCCAGCATTCCGAGGGGACGAGACCAAGAGACCCAGTACTTC. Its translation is CASIPRGRDQETQYF.

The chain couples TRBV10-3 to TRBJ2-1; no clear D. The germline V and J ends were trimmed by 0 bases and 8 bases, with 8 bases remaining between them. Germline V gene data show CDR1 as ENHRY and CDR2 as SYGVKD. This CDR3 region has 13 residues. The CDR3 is CAISESVSYEQFF. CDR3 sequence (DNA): TGTGCCATCAGTGAGTCGGTTAGTTATGAGCAGTTCTTC.

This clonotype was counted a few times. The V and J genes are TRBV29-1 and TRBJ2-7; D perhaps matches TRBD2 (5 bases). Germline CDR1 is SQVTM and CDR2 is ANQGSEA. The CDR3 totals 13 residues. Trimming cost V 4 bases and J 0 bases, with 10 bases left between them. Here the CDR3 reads CSVGIATSYEQYF. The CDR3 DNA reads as TGCAGCGTTGGGATAGCGACCTCCTACGAGCAGTACTTC.

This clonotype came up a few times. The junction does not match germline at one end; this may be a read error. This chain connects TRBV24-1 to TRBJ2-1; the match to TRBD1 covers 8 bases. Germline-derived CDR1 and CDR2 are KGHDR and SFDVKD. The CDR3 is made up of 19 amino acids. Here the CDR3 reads CATSDSPGGSFGVQETQHF. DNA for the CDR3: TGTGCCACCAGTGATAGTCCAGGGGGCAGTTTTGGTGTGCAAGAGACCCAGCACTTC.

The CDR3 loop is CASSSLSGTSTDTQYF. The CDR3 DNA sequence: TGTGCCAGCAGCTCCCTTAGCGGGACCTCCACAGATACGCAGTATTTT. The J gene is TRBJ2-3, the V gene TRBV6-1, with TRBD2 matching over 8 bases. The CDR3 consists of 16 residues. V gave up 6 bases and J gave up 2 bases; unmatched junction bases: 10. CDR1 MNHNS and CDR2 SASEGT come from the germline V gene.